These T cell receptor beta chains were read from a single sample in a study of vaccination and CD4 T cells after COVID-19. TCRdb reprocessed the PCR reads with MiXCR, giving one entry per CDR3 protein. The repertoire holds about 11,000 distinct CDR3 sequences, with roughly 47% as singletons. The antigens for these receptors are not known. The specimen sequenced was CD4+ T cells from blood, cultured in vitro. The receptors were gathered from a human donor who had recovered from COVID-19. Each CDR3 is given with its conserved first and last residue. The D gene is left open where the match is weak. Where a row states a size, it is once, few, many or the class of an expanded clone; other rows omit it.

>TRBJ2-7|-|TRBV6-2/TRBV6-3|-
TGTGCCAGCAGTTACCACTCGGGGCTGTCAGGGATGTGGGACTACGAGCAGTACTTC
CASSYHSGLSGMWDYEQYF
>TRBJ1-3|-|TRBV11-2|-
TGTGCCAGCAGTGCGGGAAACACCATATATTTT
CASSAGNTIYF
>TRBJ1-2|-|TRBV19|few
TGTGCCAGTAGTATAGGGGTTAACTATGGCTACACCTTC
CASSIGVNYGYTF
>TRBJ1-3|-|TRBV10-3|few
TGTGCCATCAGTGAGGGCAGGGAAGACACCATATATTTT
CAISEGREDTIYF
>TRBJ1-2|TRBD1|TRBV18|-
TGTGCCAGCTCACCTAAGGGGGCTGGCTACACCTTC
CASSPKGAGYTF
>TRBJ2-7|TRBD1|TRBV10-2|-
TGCGCCAGCAGTAGACAGGGCCGCTCCTACGAGCAGTACTTC
CASSRQGRSYEQYF
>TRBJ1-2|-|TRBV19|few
TGTGCCAGTAGTATAGATCGCGGGGGCGCGGTTGGCTACACCTTC
CASSIDRGGAVGYTF
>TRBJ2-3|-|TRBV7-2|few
TGTGCCAGCAGCTTAGGGCTAGCGAGGGATACGCAGTATTTT
CASSLGLARDTQYF
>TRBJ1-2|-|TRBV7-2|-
TGTGCCAGCAGCTTTAGGCCCTCCGGGACGCGGGGAAAGAAAGGCTACACCTTC
CASSFRPSGTRGKKGYTF
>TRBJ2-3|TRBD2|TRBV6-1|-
TGTGCCAGCAGGAGACTAGCGGGGGAAGATACGCAGTATTTT
CASRRLAGEDTQYF
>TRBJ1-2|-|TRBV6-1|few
TGTGCCAGCAGGGGTCCGCCGGGCTATGGCTACACCTTC
CASRGPPGYGYTF
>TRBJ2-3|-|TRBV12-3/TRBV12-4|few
TGTGCCAGCATTCTTCTCGGGGTGTCCGGGGATACGCAGTATTTT
CASILLGVSGDTQYF
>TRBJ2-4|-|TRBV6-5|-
TGTGCCAGCAGTTACGGCAAAAACATTCAGTACTTC
CASSYGKNIQYF
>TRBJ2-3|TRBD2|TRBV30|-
TGTGCCTGGACGTGGAGCGGGGTCACAGATACGCAGTATTTT
CAWTWSGVTDTQYF
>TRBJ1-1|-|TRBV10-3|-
TGTGCCACCGGGACCGCAGGGAGGGGCATCACTGAAGCTTTCTTT
CATGTAGRGITEAFF
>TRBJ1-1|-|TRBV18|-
TGTGCCAGCTCGGGAGCCAGGGCGAAGCTCACTGAAGCTTTCTTT
CASSGARAKLTEAFF
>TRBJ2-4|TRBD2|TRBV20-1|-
TGCAGTGCCAACCCCCTGGGAGCGGGGGGCATAAGGGGGAACATTCAGTACTTC
CSANPLGAGGIRGNIQYF
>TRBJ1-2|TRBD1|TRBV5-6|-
TGTGCCAGCAGACTACAGGGGAACAACTATGGCTACACCTTC
CASRLQGNNYGYTF
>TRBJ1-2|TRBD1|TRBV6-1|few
TGTGCCAGCAGCCGGGGACAGGGCTATGGCTACACCTTC
CASSRGQGYGYTF
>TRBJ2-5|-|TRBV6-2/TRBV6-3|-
TGTGCAGCCAGCCTCCTGCGGGCGTACCAAGAGACCCAGTACTTC
CAASLLRAYQETQYF
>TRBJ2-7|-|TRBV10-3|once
TGTGCCATCAGTGAGGGGGGGCCGTGGGGAGATGAGCAGTACTTC
CAISEGGPWGDEQYF
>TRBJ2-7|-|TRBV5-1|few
TGCGCCAGCAGCTTGGGGCAGCAGAAGGAGCAGTACTTC
CASSLGQQKEQYF
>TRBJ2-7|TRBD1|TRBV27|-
TGTGCCAGCAGCCTACAGGGGGCGCGTGGGTACGAGCAGTACTTC
CASSLQGARGYEQYF
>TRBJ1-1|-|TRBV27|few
TGTGCCAGCAGTTTATCGGGTTGGGTTGGGATCAGCACTGAAGCTTTCTTT
CASSLSGWVGISTEAFF
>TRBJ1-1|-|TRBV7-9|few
TGTGCCAGCAGCTTAGGAGCAGGGATGAACACTGAAGCTTTCTTT
CASSLGAGMNTEAFF
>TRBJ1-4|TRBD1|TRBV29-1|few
TGCAGTGTGATGACAGGGGGCGCTTATGAAAAACTGTTTTTT
CSVMTGGAYEKLFF
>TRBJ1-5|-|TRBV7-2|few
TGTGCCAGCAGCTTACGGGCCAACCCAAATCAGCCCCAGCATTTT
CASSLRANPNQPQHF
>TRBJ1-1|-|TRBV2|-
TGTGCCAGCAATCTTCAGGGTTACACTGAAGCTTTCTTT
CASNLQGYTEAFF
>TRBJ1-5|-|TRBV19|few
TGTGCCAGTAGTAGGGGGCCGGTCAATCAGCCCCAGCATTTT
CASSRGPVNQPQHF
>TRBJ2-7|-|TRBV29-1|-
TGCAGCGCCCATGCGGGTGTAGGGGAGCAGTACTTC
CSAHAGVGEQYF
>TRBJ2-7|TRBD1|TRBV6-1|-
TGTGCCAGCAACAGGGGGAGCTCCTACGAGCAGTACTTC
CASNRGSSYEQYF
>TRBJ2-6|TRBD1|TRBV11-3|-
TGTGCCAGCAGCTCTGGACAGGGGGCGTCTGGGGCCAACGTCCTGACTTTC
CASSSGQGASGANVLTF
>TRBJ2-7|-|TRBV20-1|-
TGCAGTGCTACAGAGTTAACTGGCCGGATCTCCTACGAGCAGTACTTC
CSATELTGRISYEQYF